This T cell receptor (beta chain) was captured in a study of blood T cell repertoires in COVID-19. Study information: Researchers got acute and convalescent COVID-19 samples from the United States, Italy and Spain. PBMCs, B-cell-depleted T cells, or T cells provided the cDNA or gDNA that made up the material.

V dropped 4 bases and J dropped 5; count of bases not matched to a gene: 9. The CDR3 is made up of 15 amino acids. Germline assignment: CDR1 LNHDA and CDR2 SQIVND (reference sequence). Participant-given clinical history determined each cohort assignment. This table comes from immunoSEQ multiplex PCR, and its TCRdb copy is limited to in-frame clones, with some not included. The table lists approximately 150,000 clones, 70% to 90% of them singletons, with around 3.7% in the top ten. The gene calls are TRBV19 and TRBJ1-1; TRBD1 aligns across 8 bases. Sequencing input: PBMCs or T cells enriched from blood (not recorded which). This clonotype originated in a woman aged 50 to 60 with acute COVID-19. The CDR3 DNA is TGTGCCAGTAGTAAACGACGGACAGGGAGTACTGAAGCTTTCTTT. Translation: CASSKRRTGSTEAFF.